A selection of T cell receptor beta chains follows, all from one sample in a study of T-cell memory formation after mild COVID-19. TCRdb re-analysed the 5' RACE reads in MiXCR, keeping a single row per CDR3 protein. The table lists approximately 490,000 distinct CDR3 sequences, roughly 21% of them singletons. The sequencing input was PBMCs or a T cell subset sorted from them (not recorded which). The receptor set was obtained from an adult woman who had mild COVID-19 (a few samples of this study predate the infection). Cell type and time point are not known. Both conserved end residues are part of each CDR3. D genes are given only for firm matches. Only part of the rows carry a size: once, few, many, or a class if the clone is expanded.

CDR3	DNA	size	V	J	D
CASSSNSDGHNEQFF	TGTGCCAGCAGCTCCAACTCGGACGGTCACAATGAGCAGTTCTTC	many	TRBV7-9	TRBJ2-1	NA
CSVCMSWQNNEQFF	TGCAGCGTTTGTATGTCATGGCAGAACAATGAGCAGTTCTTC	NA	TRBV29-1	TRBJ2-1	NA
CATSRDSGEETQYF	TGTGCCACCAGCAGAGATTCGGGGGAAGAGACCCAGTACTTC	many	TRBV15	TRBJ2-5	NA
CASSLEGTANYGYTF	TGCGCCAGCAGCTTGGAGGGGACCGCTAACTATGGCTACACCTTC	NA	TRBV5-1	TRBJ1-2	NA
CASSLVSGRNTGELFF	TGTGCCAGCAGCTTGGTCAGCGGGAGAAACACCGGGGAGCTGTTTTTT	few	TRBV5-6	TRBJ2-2	TRBD2
CSARVGFLPGELFF	TGCAGTGCTAGGGTTGGGTTTTTGCCCGGGGAGCTGTTTTTT	NA	TRBV20-1	TRBJ2-2	NA
CASSLAGGLAGETQYF	TGTGCCAGCAGCTTGGCTGGGGGGCTAGCGGGAGAGACCCAGTACTTC	NA	TRBV5-4	TRBJ2-5	TRBD2
CASSSRTGTNEKLFF	TGTGCCAGCAGCTCCCGGACAGGGACTAATGAAAAACTGTTTTTT	many	TRBV9	TRBJ1-4	TRBD1
CASSKGAGGPTDTQYF	TGTGCCAGCAGCAAGGGAGCGGGGGGGCCCACAGATACGCAGTATTTT	NA	TRBV11-2	TRBJ2-3	TRBD2
CASSPAGGAYNSPLHF	TGTGCCAGCAGCCCAGCCGGTGGGGCGTATAATTCACCCCTCCACTTT	few	TRBV7-2	TRBJ1-6	NA
CASSQDRASSLNTIYF	TGTGCCAGCAGCCAAGATCGGGCCAGCTCTCTCAACACCATATATTTT	NA	TRBV3-1	TRBJ1-3	NA
CASSQTSFNTGELFF	TGTGCCAGCAGCCAAACCAGTTTCAACACCGGGGAGCTGTTTTTT	NA	TRBV3-1	TRBJ2-2	NA
CSALTGAEAFF	TGCAGTGCCCTGACAGGGGCTGAAGCTTTCTTT	few	TRBV20-1	TRBJ1-1	TRBD1
CASSQGIAGEETQYF	TGTGCCAGCAGCCAAGGGATAGCGGGGGAAGAGACCCAGTACTTC	few	TRBV3-1	TRBJ2-5	TRBD2
CASSTGVLGTDTQYF	TGTGCCAGCAGCACAGGGGTTTTGGGCACAGATACGCAGTATTTT	few	TRBV12-3/TRBV12-4	TRBJ2-3	TRBD1
CSVEGYNEQFF	TGCAGCGTTGAAGGTTACAATGAGCAGTTCTTC	few	TRBV29-1	TRBJ2-1	NA
CASSQERGEGYGYTF	TGTGCCAGCAGCCAAGAAAGGGGTGAGGGCTATGGCTACACCTTC	few	TRBV4-2	TRBJ1-2	NA
CASSPQGFSYEQYF	TGCGCCAGCAGCCCACAGGGGTTCTCCTACGAGCAGTACTTC	many	TRBV5-1	TRBJ2-7	TRBD1
CASSLVNRVGAYEQYF	TGTGCCAGCAGCTTAGTTAACAGGGTCGGCGCCTACGAGCAGTACTTC	NA	TRBV11-2	TRBJ2-7	NA
CSARRYPTSGFDTDTQYF	TGCAGTGCTAGACGGTACCCTACTAGCGGGTTCGATACAGATACGCAGTATTTT	NA	TRBV20-1	TRBJ2-3	TRBD2
CASSALNQETQYF	TGCGCCAGCAGCGCCTTGAACCAAGAGACCCAGTACTTC	few	TRBV5-1	TRBJ2-5	NA
CASSRTGGSSYEQYF	TGTGCCAGCAGCCGGACAGGGGGTTCGTCCTACGAGCAGTACTTC	NA	TRBV7-9	TRBJ2-7	TRBD1
CSARGWASGSLTHEQYF	TGCAGTGCTAGAGGTTGGGCTAGCGGGAGTCTTACCCACGAGCAGTACTTC	NA	TRBV20-1	TRBJ2-7	TRBD2
CASSYVGFQETQYF	TGTGCCAGCAGTTACGTGGGATTCCAAGAGACCCAGTACTTC	few	TRBV6-2/TRBV6-3	TRBJ2-5	NA
CASSQQGGAFF	TGTGCCAGCAGCCAGCAGGGGGGAGCTTTCTTT	NA	TRBV3-1	TRBJ1-1	TRBD1
CSASVLYRDRQEKLFF	TGCAGTGCTAGCGTGCTCTACCGGGACAGGCAGGAAAAACTGTTTTTT	NA	TRBV20-1	TRBJ1-4	TRBD1
CASRGGYSETQYF	TGTGCCAGCAGGGGGGGATATTCGGAGACCCAGTACTTC	NA	TRBV27	TRBJ2-5	NA
CASSMGRFQETQYF	TGTGCCAGTAGTATGGGACGGTTCCAAGAGACCCAGTACTTC	few	TRBV19	TRBJ2-5	NA
CSATPGASNYEQYF	TGCAGTGCTACCCCTGGGGCTAGCAACTACGAGCAGTACTTC	NA	TRBV20-1	TRBJ2-7	NA
CATSRDRGSGNQPQHF	TGTGCCACCAGCAGAGACCGCGGATCGGGGAATCAGCCCCAGCATTTT	few	TRBV15	TRBJ1-5	NA
CASSLAAGASTDTQYF	TGTGCCAGCAGCTTAGCCGCGGGAGCGAGCACAGATACGCAGTATTTT	NA	TRBV7-2	TRBJ2-3	TRBD2
CASSLPRAAMNTEAFF	TGTGCCAGCAGCTTACCCCGGGCAGCAATGAACACTGAAGCTTTCTTT	NA	TRBV7-9	TRBJ1-1	NA
CASSRQPRVNTEAFF	TGTGCCAGCAGCAGACAGCCGAGGGTGAACACTGAAGCTTTCTTT	few	TRBV5-8	TRBJ1-1	NA
CASSIWGTNTEAFF	TGTGCCAGTAGTATCTGGGGGACTAACACTGAAGCTTTCTTT	NA	TRBV19	TRBJ1-1	NA
CASRGWDTDEKLFF	TGTGCCAGCAGGGGGTGGGACACTGATGAAAAACTGTTTTTT	NA	TRBV2	TRBJ1-4	NA
CASSLRQGNYGYTF	TGTGCCAGCAGCTTACGACAGGGTAACTATGGCTACACCTTC	NA	TRBV5-4	TRBJ1-2	TRBD1
CASSPLHEQFF	TGTGCCAGCAGCCCTCTCCATGAGCAGTTCTTC	NA	TRBV7-2	TRBJ2-1	NA
CASSQGRRNEQYF	TGCGCCAGCAGCCAAGGGCGGAGAAATGAGCAGTACTTC	few	TRBV4-1	TRBJ2-7	NA
CASTLGHFYEQYF	TGTGCCAGCACACTGGGACACTTCTACGAGCAGTACTTC	few	TRBV2	TRBJ2-7	NA
CASRFLARNEQFF	TGTGCCAGCAGATTCCTCGCCAGGAATGAGCAGTTCTTC	few	TRBV12-3/TRBV12-4	TRBJ2-1	NA
CASSYTTGTNYGYTF	TGTGCCAGCAGTTATACGACAGGGACTAACTATGGCTACACCTTC	NA	TRBV6-5	TRBJ1-2	TRBD1
CASSSYNGWQFF	TGTGCCAGCAGCTCGTACAATGGTTGGCAGTTCTTC	NA	TRBV7-3	TRBJ2-1	NA
CSVLGDTAYEQYF	TGCAGCGTTTTGGGAGATACCGCCTACGAGCAGTACTTC	few	TRBV29-1	TRBJ2-7	NA
CASSQGLGGNTEAFF	TGTGCCAGCAGCCAAGGATTAGGCGGGAACACTGAAGCTTTCTTT	NA	TRBV2	TRBJ1-1	NA
CASSLAPNQPQHF	TGTGCCAGCAGCTTAGCCCCCAATCAGCCCCAGCATTTT	few	TRBV7-8	TRBJ1-5	NA
CAISLQAGNQPQHF	TGTGCCATCAGTTTACAAGCGGGAAATCAGCCCCAGCATTTT	few	TRBV10-3	TRBJ1-5	NA
CAWSRTVNYEQYF	TGTGCCTGGAGTAGGACAGTAAACTACGAGCAGTACTTC	few	TRBV30	TRBJ2-7	NA
CSAPFTGTQYF	TGCAGTGCCCCGTTTACGGGGACCCAGTACTTC	few	TRBV20-1	TRBJ2-5	NA
CASSQAESRTFSYEQYF	TGTGCCAGCAGCCAAGCCGAATCGAGGACATTTTCCTACGAGCAGTACTTC	NA	TRBV3-1	TRBJ2-7	NA
CSATPTSGIYETQYF	TGCAGTGCTACACCGACTAGCGGGATCTATGAGACCCAGTACTTC	few	TRBV20-1	TRBJ2-5	TRBD2
CASSLWETEAFF	TGTGCCAGCAGCTTATGGGAGACTGAAGCTTTCTTT	NA	TRBV7-2	TRBJ1-1	NA
CASTPGQAHNEQFF	TGTGCCAGCACTCCGGGACAGGCCCACAATGAGCAGTTCTTC	few	TRBV11-3	TRBJ2-1	TRBD1
CASSLREGGEQYF	TGTGCCAGCAGTCTCCGGGAGGGTGGCGAGCAGTACTTC	few	TRBV6-5	TRBJ2-7	TRBD2
CASSEVVAISEQFF	TGTGCCAGCAGTGAAGTGGTAGCTATTAGTGAGCAGTTCTTC	NA	TRBV2	TRBJ2-1	NA
CASSQQGTDNSPLHF	TGCGCCAGCAGCCAGCAGGGGACAGATAATTCACCCCTCCACTTT	NA	TRBV4-1	TRBJ1-6	TRBD1